This T cell receptor beta chain stems from a study of T cell changes during pregnancy in multiple sclerosis. Assay used: immunoSEQ multiplex PCR; TCRdb lists only in-frame clones, some missing. The sample contains fewer than 50,000 clones, under 90% of which appear only once. The CDR3 has 15 residues. V shed 3 bases, J shed 4 bases, and the junction held 5 bases outside the gene matches. Germline V gives CDR1 SGDLS, CDR2 YYNGEE. The source is a female donor in good health, enrolled as a control in a pregnancy study. This sample comprised peripheral blood, obtained in the second trimester of pregnancy. The chain carries TRBV9 and TRBJ1-4; TRBD1 agrees at 8 bases. The CDR3 DNA is TGTGCCAGCAGCGCCCCGGGACAGGATAATGAAAAACTGTTTTTT. Residues: CASSAPGQDNEKLFF.